This entry features one TCR beta chain sequence. This specimen belongs to a study of blood T cell repertoires in COVID-19. Study background: Samples taken during acute and convalescent COVID-19 were collected in the United States, Italy and Spain. PBMCs, B-cell-depleted T cells, or T cells provided the cDNA or gDNA that made up the material.

Per germline, CDR1 SGHNT and CDR2 YYREEE (reference sequence). The CDR3 covers 14 residues. Trimming pared 2 bases from V and 3 bases from J, leaving 11 bases between. TCRdb's copy holds only in-frame clones and misses some; the assay was immunoSEQ multiplex PCR. The repertoire holds approximately 490,000 clones, with around 87% as singletons. Cohort placement rested on clinical history that participants reported themselves. The receptor was isolated from a young woman who had recovered from COVID-19. The chain links TRBV5-4 to TRBJ1-1; weak D call: TRBD1 (5 bases). Sequenced material: PBMCs or T cells enriched from blood (not recorded which). The CDR3 nucleotides read TGTGCCAGCAGCTTCGCCAGGGTGGACACTGAAGCTTTCTTT. This codes for CASSFARVDTEAFF. Supplemented by reference TRBV5-4 and TRBJ1-1, the full variable domain reads ETGVTQSPTHLIKTRGQQVTLRCSSQSGHNTVSWYQQALGQGPQFIFQYYREEENGRGNFPPRFSGLQFPNYSSELNVNALELDDSALYLCASSFARVDTEAFFGQGTRLTVV.